This T cell receptor beta chain stems from a study of Tregs in tolerant kidney transplant recipients. Study observations and caveats: Donor-specific Treg expansion exceeded global Treg expansion in tolerant patients, suggesting antigen drive.

TCRdb's copy holds only in-frame clones and misses some; the assay was immunoSEQ multiplex PCR. This repertoire shows about 69,000 clones, less than 90% found once; its top ten account for about 0.37%. V lost 2 bases and J lost 2, with 7 bases in between. The germline gives CDR1 MGHDK, CDR2 SYGVNS. This CDR3 is built from 13 residues. This clone was detected only once. The antigen is undetermined. This sequence joins TRBV25-1 and TRBJ2-7; D remains unclear. The clonotype comes from a human donor who received a combined kidney and bone marrow transplant. The sequencing here drew on CD4+ T cells from blood, taken before the transplant. The CDR3 loop is CASSEGPPYEQYF. As DNA, the CDR3 is TGTGCCAGCAGTGAAGGCCCCCCCTACGAGCAGTACTTC.